This T cell receptor (beta chain) was recovered during a study of cytomegalovirus exposure and HLA in healthy donors. Overall study: Earlier sequencing of about 200 million T cells yielded approximately 100 million unique TCR beta sequences. Study outcomes and limitations: Several top significant clusters appeared, in a later analysis, to be linked to common viral pathogens. Across all donors, roughly uniform sequencing depth was an assumption of the presence/absence analyses.

PCR employed 60 Vbeta and 13 Jbeta primers. Some clones are missing from TCRdb's copy, which holds only in-frame ones; the method was immunoSEQ multiplex PCR. The sample lists fewer than 130,000 clones, more than 65% occurring once. Remarks on this clone: Its specificity is unknown.

The receptor was derived from a man aged 25-40 years in good health and CMV-seropositive. Material for sequencing was PBMCs.

The CDR3 DNA sequence: TGTGCCAGCTCATTGAACTTCGGACAGCTTAATAATTCACCCCTCCACTTT. It is translated as CASSLNFGQLNNSPLHF. V gene TRBV18 combines with J gene TRBJ1-6, with TRBD1 as a possible D gene (6 bases). V lost 5 bases and J 5 bases, leaving 19 bases between the germline ends. CDR3 length equals 17 residues. Germline values: CDR1 KGHSH, CDR2 LQKENI.